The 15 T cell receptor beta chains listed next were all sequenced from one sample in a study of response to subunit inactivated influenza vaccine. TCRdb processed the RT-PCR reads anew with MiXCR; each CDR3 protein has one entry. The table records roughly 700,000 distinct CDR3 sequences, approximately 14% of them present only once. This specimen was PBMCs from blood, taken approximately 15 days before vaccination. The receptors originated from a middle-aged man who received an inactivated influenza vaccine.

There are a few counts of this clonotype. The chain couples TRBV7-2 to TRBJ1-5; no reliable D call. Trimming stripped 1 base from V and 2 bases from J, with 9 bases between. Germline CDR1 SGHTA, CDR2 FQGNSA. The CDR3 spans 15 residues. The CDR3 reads CASSLGQRGNQPQHF. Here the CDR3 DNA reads TGTGCCAGCAGCTTAGGCCAGAGGGGCAATCAGCCCCAGCATTTT.

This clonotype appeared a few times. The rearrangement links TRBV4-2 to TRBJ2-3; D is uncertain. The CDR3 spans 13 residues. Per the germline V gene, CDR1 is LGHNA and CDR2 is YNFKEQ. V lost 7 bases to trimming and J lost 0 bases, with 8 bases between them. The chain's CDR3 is CASTHSSTDTQYF. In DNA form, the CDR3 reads TGTGCCAGCACCCATAGTAGCACAGATACGCAGTATTTT.

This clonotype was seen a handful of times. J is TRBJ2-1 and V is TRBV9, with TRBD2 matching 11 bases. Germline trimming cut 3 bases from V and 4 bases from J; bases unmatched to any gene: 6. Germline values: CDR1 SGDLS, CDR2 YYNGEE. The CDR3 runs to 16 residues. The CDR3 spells CASSARLAGRYNEQFF. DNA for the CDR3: TGTGCCAGCAGCGCAAGACTAGCGGGGAGATACAATGAGCAGTTCTTC.

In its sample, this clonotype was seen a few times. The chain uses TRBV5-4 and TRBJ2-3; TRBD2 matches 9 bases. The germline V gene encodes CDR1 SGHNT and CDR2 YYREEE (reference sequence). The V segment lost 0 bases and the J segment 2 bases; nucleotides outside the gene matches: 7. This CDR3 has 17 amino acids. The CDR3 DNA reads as TGTGCCAGCAGCTTGGACCGAGCGGGAGGAATCACAGATACGCAGTATTTT. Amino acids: CASSLDRAGGITDTQYF.

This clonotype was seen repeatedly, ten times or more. Written as DNA, the CDR3 is TGTGCCAGCAGTTTATCCGTAGCTAGCACAGATACGCAGTATTTT. Residues: CASSLSVASTDTQYF. V and J are TRBV27 and TRBJ2-3; D is unresolved. The CDR3 spans 15 residues. Trimming cost V 0 bases and J 0 bases, with 7 bases left between them. Germline loops: CDR1 MNHEY, CDR2 SMNVEV (reference sequence).

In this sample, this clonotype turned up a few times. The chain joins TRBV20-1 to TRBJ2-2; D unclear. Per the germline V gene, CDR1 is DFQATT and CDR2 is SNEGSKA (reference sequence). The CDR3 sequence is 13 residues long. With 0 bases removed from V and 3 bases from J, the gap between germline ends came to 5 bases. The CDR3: CSARDYYTGELFF. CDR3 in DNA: TGCAGTGCTAGAGATTATTACACCGGGGAGCTGTTTTTT.

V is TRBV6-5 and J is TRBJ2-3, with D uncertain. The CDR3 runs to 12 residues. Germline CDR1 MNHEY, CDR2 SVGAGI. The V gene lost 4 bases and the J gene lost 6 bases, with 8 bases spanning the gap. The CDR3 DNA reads TGTGCCAGCAGTTCCGTTATGGATACGCAGTATTTT. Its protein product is CASSSVMDTQYF.

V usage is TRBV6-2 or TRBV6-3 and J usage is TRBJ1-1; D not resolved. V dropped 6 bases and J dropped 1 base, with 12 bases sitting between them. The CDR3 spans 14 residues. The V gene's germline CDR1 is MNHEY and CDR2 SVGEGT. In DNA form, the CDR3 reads TGTGCCAGCAGCCCCGGCCCACCGAACACTGAAGCTTTCTTT. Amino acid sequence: CASSPGPPNTEAFF.

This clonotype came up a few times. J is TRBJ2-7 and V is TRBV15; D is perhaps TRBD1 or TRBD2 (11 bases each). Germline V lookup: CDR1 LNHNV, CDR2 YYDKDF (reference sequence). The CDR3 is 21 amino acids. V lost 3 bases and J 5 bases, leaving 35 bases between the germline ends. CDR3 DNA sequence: TGTGCCACCAGCAGCGACCGGGACAGGGGGAGTAGCGGGGGGGCCTGGGACGAGCAGTACTTC. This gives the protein CATSSDRDRGSSGGAWDEQYF.

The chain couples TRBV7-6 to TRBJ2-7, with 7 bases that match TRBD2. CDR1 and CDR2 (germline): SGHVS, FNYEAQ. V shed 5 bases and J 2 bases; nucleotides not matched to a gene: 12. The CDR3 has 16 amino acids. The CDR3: CASSHPRVGGTYEQYF. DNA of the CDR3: TGTGCCAGCAGCCACCCTAGAGTGGGAGGGACCTACGAGCAGTACTTC.

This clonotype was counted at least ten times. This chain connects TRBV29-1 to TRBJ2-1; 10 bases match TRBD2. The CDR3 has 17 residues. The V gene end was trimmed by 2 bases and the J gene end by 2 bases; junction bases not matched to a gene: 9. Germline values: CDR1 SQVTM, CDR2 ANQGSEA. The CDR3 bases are TGCAGCGTTGAATTGGGGCTAGCGGGAGTACCCTACAATGAGCAGTTCTTC. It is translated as CSVELGLAGVPYNEQFF.

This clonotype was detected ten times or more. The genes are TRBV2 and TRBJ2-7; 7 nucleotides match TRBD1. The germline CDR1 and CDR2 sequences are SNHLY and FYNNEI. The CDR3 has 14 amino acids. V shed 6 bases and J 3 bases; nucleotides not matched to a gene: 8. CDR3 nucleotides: TGTGCCAGCAGCGAGGACAGGTCTCTCTACGAGCAGTACTTC. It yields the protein CASSEDRSLYEQYF.

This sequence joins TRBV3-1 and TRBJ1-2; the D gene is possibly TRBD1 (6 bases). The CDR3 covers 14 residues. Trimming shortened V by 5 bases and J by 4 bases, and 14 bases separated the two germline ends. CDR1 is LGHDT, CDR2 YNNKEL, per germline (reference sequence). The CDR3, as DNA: TGTGCCAGCAGCTTACAGGGAGACCTCTATGGCTACACCTTC. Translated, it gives CASSLQGDLYGYTF.

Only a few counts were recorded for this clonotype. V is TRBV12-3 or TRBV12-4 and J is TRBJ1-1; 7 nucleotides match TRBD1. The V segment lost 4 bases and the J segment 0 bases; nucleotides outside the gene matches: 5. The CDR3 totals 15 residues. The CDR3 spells CASSSWTGVNTEAFF. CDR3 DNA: TGTGCCAGCAGTTCATGGACAGGAGTGAACACTGAAGCTTTCTTT.

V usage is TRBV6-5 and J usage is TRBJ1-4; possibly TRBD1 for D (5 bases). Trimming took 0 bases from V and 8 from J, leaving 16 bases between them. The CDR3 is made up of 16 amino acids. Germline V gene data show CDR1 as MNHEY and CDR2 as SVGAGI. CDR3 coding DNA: TGTGCCAGCAGTTACTCGTCGGGGGTCGGGAAAGAAAAACTGTTTTTT. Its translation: CASSYSSGVGKEKLFF.